A single T cell receptor beta chain is shown here with its context. The antigen remains undetermined. Trimming cost V 3 bases and J 0 bases, with 12 bases left between them. CDR3 length equals 16 residues. The germline gives CDR1 MNHEY, CDR2 SMNVEV (reference sequence). The data are from a study of shared clonotypes between healthy human individuals. Findings and caveats of the study: Naive subsets generally had larger estimated richness than memory subsets.

It was at deep level that the assay was run. Profiling relied on immunoSEQ multiplex PCR, and the TCRdb table lists in-frame clones only, not all of them. The data hold 2.3 million or so clones, with 93% observed a single time. CD4+ cells were split into CD45RA+ naive and CD45RA-negative memory subsets. Sequenced material: naive CD4+ T cells from PBMCs. The subset is: CD45RA+ positively selected. The rearrangement joins TRBV27 to TRBJ1-5, with D unclear. The TCR originated in a man aged 18 to 29 in good health. Some clones in this sample may be carry-over from other donors' samples. The CDR3 sequence: CASSFFKGYSNQPQHF. In DNA form, the CDR3 reads TGTGCCAGCAGTTTTTTCAAGGGTTATAGCAATCAGCCCCAGCATTTT.